A single T cell receptor (beta chain) is shown here with its context. The source of the sample is a study of blood T cell repertoires in COVID-19. TCRdb's copy holds only in-frame clones and misses some; the assay was immunoSEQ multiplex PCR. The profile shows 390,000 or so clones, around 83% of them singletons. Participants, about 18 to 100 years old, spanned 25 or so US areas. The ends were cut back, 0 bases at V and 6 bases at J, with 12 bases in the middle. This CDR3 spans 14 amino acids. CDR1 SGHNT and CDR2 YYREEE come from the germline V gene (reference sequence). The V and J genes are TRBV5-4 and TRBJ1-2, with no clear D. Sequenced: PBMCs or T cells enriched from blood (not recorded which). The clonotype was recovered from a woman in her 50s who had recovered from COVID-19. CDR3 amino acids: CASSLAGGQNGYTF. Here the CDR3 DNA reads TGTGCCAGCAGCTTGGCCGGCGGGCAGAATGGCTACACCTTC.